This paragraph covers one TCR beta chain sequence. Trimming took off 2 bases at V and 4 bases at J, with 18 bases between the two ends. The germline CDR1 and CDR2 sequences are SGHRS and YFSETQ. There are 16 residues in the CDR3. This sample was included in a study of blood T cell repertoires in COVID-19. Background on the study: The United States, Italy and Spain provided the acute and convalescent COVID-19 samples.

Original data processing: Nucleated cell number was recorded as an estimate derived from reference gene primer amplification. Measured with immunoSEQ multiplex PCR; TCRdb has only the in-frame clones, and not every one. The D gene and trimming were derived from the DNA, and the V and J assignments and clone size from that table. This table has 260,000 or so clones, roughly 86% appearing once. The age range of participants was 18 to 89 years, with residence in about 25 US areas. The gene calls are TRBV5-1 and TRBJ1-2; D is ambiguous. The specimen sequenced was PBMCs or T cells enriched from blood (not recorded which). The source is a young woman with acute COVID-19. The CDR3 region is CASSLSGLPATYGYTF. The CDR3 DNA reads TGCGCCAGCAGCTTAAGCGGCCTTCCTGCCACCTATGGCTACACCTTC.